A selection of T cell receptor beta chains follows, all from one sample in a study of CD8 T cells in ankylosing spondylitis. TCRdb analysed the 5' RACE reads with MiXCR anew, one entry per CDR3 protein. The sample contains 200,000 to 250,000 distinct CDR3 sequences, about 10% of which appear only once. Sample: blood, either unsorted or a sorted T cell fraction (not recorded which). These receptors were taken from a male donor with ankylosing spondylitis or in good health (not recorded which). The CDR3 runs from the conserved cysteine through the conserved F or W. Fields, in order: D gene, V gene, J gene, clone size, CDR3 DNA, CDR3 protein. The D gene is left open where the match is weak. Rows give clone size only sometimes, using once, few, many, or a class for an expanded clone.

d_call: TRBD1; v_call: TRBV6-1; j_call: TRBJ1-2; clone_size: few; cdr3_nt: TGTGCCAGCGCTGGGGAAGAAGGGGGCGCCGGCTATGGCTACACCTTC; cdr3_aa: CASAGEEGGAGYGYTF
d_call: NA; v_call: TRBV12-3/TRBV12-4; j_call: TRBJ1-1; clone_size: many; cdr3_nt: TGTGCCAGCAGTTTAGCGCTCCAGGTGAACACTGAAGCTTTCTTT; cdr3_aa: CASSLALQVNTEAFF
d_call: TRBD1; v_call: TRBV9; j_call: TRBJ2-7; clone_size: many; cdr3_nt: TGTGCCAGCAGCGTAGGACAGGGTATTGATACCTACGAGCAGTACTTC; cdr3_aa: CASSVGQGIDTYEQYF
d_call: TRBD2; v_call: TRBV6-5; j_call: TRBJ2-3; clone_size: many; cdr3_nt: TGTGCCAGCAGCTCGCGGGGGAGCACAGATACGCAGTATTTT; cdr3_aa: CASSSRGSTDTQYF
d_call: TRBD2; v_call: TRBV4-2; j_call: TRBJ2-3; clone_size: many; cdr3_nt: TGTGCCAGCAGACTAGCGCTAACAGATACGCAGTATTTT; cdr3_aa: CASRLALTDTQYF
d_call: NA; v_call: TRBV4-2; j_call: TRBJ2-2; clone_size: few; cdr3_nt: TGTGCCAGCAGCCAAGAGCCGTCCGGGGAGCTGTTTTTT; cdr3_aa: CASSQEPSGELFF
d_call: NA; v_call: TRBV18; j_call: TRBJ1-2; clone_size: few; cdr3_nt: TGTGCCAGCTCACCAGCAGGGGAAGTTGATGGCTACACCTTC; cdr3_aa: CASSPAGEVDGYTF
d_call: NA; v_call: TRBV11-2; j_call: TRBJ2-5; clone_size: few; cdr3_nt: TGTGCCAGCAGCTTATTCGGGTCCCCGGGCGGGTACTTC; cdr3_aa: CASSLFGSPGGYF
d_call: TRBD1; v_call: TRBV11-2; j_call: TRBJ2-2; clone_size: many; cdr3_nt: TGTGCCAGCAGCTTACTACAGGGGTCCGGGGAGCTGTTTTTT; cdr3_aa: CASSLLQGSGELFF
d_call: TRBD1; v_call: TRBV20-1; j_call: TRBJ1-6; clone_size: NA; cdr3_nt: TGCAGTGCTAAGCAACTACAGGGGGCCCATAATTCACCCCTCCACTTT; cdr3_aa: CSAKQLQGAHNSPLHF
d_call: TRBD2; v_call: TRBV20-1; j_call: TRBJ2-5; clone_size: NA; cdr3_nt: TGCTGCGCTGATCCTTGGCTAGCGGGGTCTGTGAAAGAGACCCAGTACTTC; cdr3_aa: CCADPWLAGSVKETQYF
d_call: NA; v_call: TRBV11-3; j_call: TRBJ2-1; clone_size: few; cdr3_nt: TGTGCCAGCAGCTTAGTCCCAGGGAGTGAGCAGTTCTTC; cdr3_aa: CASSLVPGSEQFF
d_call: TRBD2; v_call: TRBV12-3/TRBV12-4; j_call: TRBJ2-5; clone_size: many; cdr3_nt: TGTGCCAGCAGTCCGGGACTAGTAGTGGAGACCCAGTACTTC; cdr3_aa: CASSPGLVVETQYF
d_call: NA; v_call: TRBV5-1; j_call: TRBJ1-5; clone_size: many; cdr3_nt: TGCGCCAGCAGCCCGGGGGTCGGGAACAATCAGCCCCAGCATTTT; cdr3_aa: CASSPGVGNNQPQHF
d_call: NA; v_call: TRBV5-1; j_call: TRBJ2-1; clone_size: many; cdr3_nt: TGCGCCAGCAGCTTGGTAACTAGGGGCTATGAGCAGTTCTTC; cdr3_aa: CASSLVTRGYEQFF
d_call: TRBD2; v_call: TRBV5-1; j_call: TRBJ2-7; clone_size: NA; cdr3_nt: TGCGCCAGCAGCTTGGATTTCGGGGGGAGCTCCTACGAGCAGTACTTC; cdr3_aa: CASSLDFGGSSYEQYF
d_call: NA; v_call: TRBV2; j_call: TRBJ1-1; clone_size: few; cdr3_nt: TGTGCCAGCAGTGAACCCCGACCTGGTATCTTT; cdr3_aa: CASSEPRPGIF
d_call: NA; v_call: TRBV29-1; j_call: TRBJ2-5; clone_size: few; cdr3_nt: TGCAGCGGGCTAAGGCAAGAGACCCAGTACTTC; cdr3_aa: CSGLRQETQYF
d_call: NA; v_call: TRBV5-6; j_call: TRBJ2-2; clone_size: NA; cdr3_nt: TGTGCCAGCAGCTTGAAGGGGGGGACCGGGGAGCTGTTTTTT; cdr3_aa: CASSLKGGTGELFF
d_call: NA; v_call: TRBV7-8; j_call: TRBJ2-3; clone_size: many; cdr3_nt: TGTGCCAGCAACCGGGACACAGATACGCAGTATTTT; cdr3_aa: CASNRDTDTQYF
d_call: TRBD2; v_call: TRBV12-3/TRBV12-4; j_call: TRBJ2-1; clone_size: many; cdr3_nt: TGTGCCAGCAGTCCCCCTAGCGGGAGTTACAATGAGCAGTTCTTC; cdr3_aa: CASSPPSGSYNEQFF
d_call: NA; v_call: TRBV15; j_call: TRBJ2-3; clone_size: many; cdr3_nt: TGTGCCACCAGCAGAGTGGGGCGTACGCAGTATTTT; cdr3_aa: CATSRVGRTQYF
d_call: TRBD1; v_call: TRBV6-1; j_call: TRBJ2-1; clone_size: many; cdr3_nt: TGTGCCAGCAGACTCTGGACAGGGGGCAATGAGCAGTTCTTC; cdr3_aa: CASRLWTGGNEQFF
d_call: NA; v_call: TRBV9; j_call: TRBJ1-6; clone_size: few; cdr3_nt: TGTGCCAGCAGCCTAGGGGACCGCTCCTATAATTCACCCCTCCACTTT; cdr3_aa: CASSLGDRSYNSPLHF
d_call: TRBD2; v_call: TRBV5-1; j_call: TRBJ2-3; clone_size: few; cdr3_nt: TGCGCCAGCAGCAGTCTGGGCGGGGGGCACACAGATACGCAGTATTTT; cdr3_aa: CASSSLGGGHTDTQYF
d_call: NA; v_call: TRBV19; j_call: TRBJ2-3; clone_size: few; cdr3_nt: TGTGCCAGTAGCCGATGGGGAGCGTTCACAGATACGCAGTATTTT; cdr3_aa: CASSRWGAFTDTQYF
d_call: TRBD2; v_call: TRBV12-3/TRBV12-4; j_call: TRBJ2-5; clone_size: many; cdr3_nt: TGTGCCAGCAGCGCACTAGCGGGGGGGCGAGAGACCCAGTACTTC; cdr3_aa: CASSALAGGRETQYF
d_call: NA; v_call: TRBV20-1; j_call: TRBJ2-1; clone_size: many; cdr3_nt: TGCAGTGCCCCACGATCAGCGGTAACACCTTCCGACAATGAGCAGTTCTTC; cdr3_aa: CSAPRSAVTPSDNEQFF
d_call: NA; v_call: TRBV15; j_call: TRBJ1-2; clone_size: many; cdr3_nt: TGTGCCACCAGCAGAGACCGAAACTATGGCTACACCTTC; cdr3_aa: CATSRDRNYGYTF
d_call: NA; v_call: TRBV6-1; j_call: TRBJ1-4; clone_size: NA; cdr3_nt: TGTGCCAGCAGTGCGTTTTTTGGGGAATCGATCACTAATGAAAAACTGTTTTTT; cdr3_aa: CASSAFFGESITNEKLFF
d_call: TRBD1; v_call: TRBV20-1; j_call: TRBJ1-1; clone_size: many; cdr3_nt: TGCATTCATGGGACAGGGGAGGACACTGAAGCTTTCTTT; cdr3_aa: CIHGTGEDTEAFF
d_call: NA; v_call: TRBV2; j_call: TRBJ1-2; clone_size: NA; cdr3_nt: TGTGCCAGCAACGGGGGGTATGGCTACACCTTC; cdr3_aa: CASNGGYGYTF
d_call: NA; v_call: TRBV7-8; j_call: TRBJ2-1; clone_size: many; cdr3_nt: TGTGCCAGCAGCTTAGTGATAGGGATTAGTTTCCGAGGGGGCAATGAGCAGTTCTTC; cdr3_aa: CASSLVIGISFRGGNEQFF
d_call: NA; v_call: TRBV5-1; j_call: TRBJ1-4; clone_size: NA; cdr3_nt: TGCGCCAGCAGCATAGACAGGCCAAATGAAAAACTGTTTTTT; cdr3_aa: CASSIDRPNEKLFF
d_call: NA; v_call: TRBV7-3; j_call: TRBJ2-2; clone_size: NA; cdr3_nt: TGTGCCTCTGGAGTGCCGATCACCGGGGAGCTGTTTTTT; cdr3_aa: CASGVPITGELFF
d_call: NA; v_call: TRBV7-9; j_call: TRBJ2-5; clone_size: NA; cdr3_nt: TGTGCCTCCGGCGGATGGGAAGAGACCCAGTACTTC; cdr3_aa: CASGGWEETQYF
d_call: NA; v_call: TRBV5-1; j_call: TRBJ1-3; clone_size: NA; cdr3_nt: TGCGCCAGCAGAGTCGGGGAAGACTCTGGAAACACCATATATTTT; cdr3_aa: CASRVGEDSGNTIYF
d_call: TRBD1; v_call: TRBV5-1; j_call: TRBJ2-3; clone_size: many; cdr3_nt: TGCGCCAGCAGCGCCGACAGGGATGCCACAGATACGCAGTATTTT; cdr3_aa: CASSADRDATDTQYF
d_call: NA; v_call: TRBV20-1; j_call: TRBJ2-3; clone_size: many; cdr3_nt: TGCAGTGCCATCGGGGACGTCCGAGCGGGCACGCAGTATTTT; cdr3_aa: CSAIGDVRAGTQYF
d_call: NA; v_call: TRBV12-3/TRBV12-4; j_call: TRBJ2-1; clone_size: NA; cdr3_nt: TGTGCCAGCAGTACAGGGACCGGCCCCGAGGAGCAGTTCTTC; cdr3_aa: CASSTGTGPEEQFF
d_call: NA; v_call: TRBV5-1; j_call: TRBJ2-7; clone_size: many; cdr3_nt: TGCGCCAGCAGCTTGGGGGCAGCTACCTACGAGCAGTACTTC; cdr3_aa: CASSLGAATYEQYF
d_call: TRBD2; v_call: TRBV24-1; j_call: TRBJ2-1; clone_size: NA; cdr3_nt: TGTGCCACCAGTGATCCCGGGACTAGCGTTTACAATGAGCAGTTCTTC; cdr3_aa: CATSDPGTSVYNEQFF
d_call: NA; v_call: TRBV5-1; j_call: TRBJ2-1; clone_size: many; cdr3_nt: TGCGCCAGCAGCCCCGGGACCCAGGAGAGGGGTGAGCAGTTCTTC; cdr3_aa: CASSPGTQERGEQFF
d_call: TRBD2; v_call: TRBV5-1; j_call: TRBJ2-1; clone_size: many; cdr3_nt: TGCGCCAGCAGCGCAGGGACTAGCGGGGGAAATGAGCAGTTCTTC; cdr3_aa: CASSAGTSGGNEQFF
d_call: NA; v_call: TRBV5-6; j_call: TRBJ2-1; clone_size: many; cdr3_nt: TGTGCCAGCAGCTTGGGGCTTCTGGGAACGCTCGGGAGTGAGCAGTTCTTC; cdr3_aa: CASSLGLLGTLGSEQFF
d_call: TRBD1; v_call: TRBV5-1; j_call: TRBJ2-5; clone_size: many; cdr3_nt: TGCGCCAGCAGCTGGGGACAGACCCAAGAGACCCAGTACTTC; cdr3_aa: CASSWGQTQETQYF
d_call: NA; v_call: TRBV7-3; j_call: TRBJ2-2; clone_size: NA; cdr3_nt: TGTGCCAGCAGCGAGACGATGAACACCGGGGAGCTGTTTTTT; cdr3_aa: CASSETMNTGELFF
d_call: NA; v_call: TRBV20-1; j_call: TRBJ2-2; clone_size: few; cdr3_nt: TGCAGTGCTAGATTGTTGGGGAACGACGGGGAGCTGTTTTTT; cdr3_aa: CSARLLGNDGELFF
d_call: TRBD2; v_call: TRBV27; j_call: TRBJ2-6; clone_size: few; cdr3_nt: TGTGCCAGCAGCCCCCTAGGACTAGCCCTCTCTGGGGCCAACGTCCTGACTTTC; cdr3_aa: CASSPLGLALSGANVLTF
d_call: TRBD1; v_call: TRBV10-3; j_call: TRBJ2-5; clone_size: few; cdr3_nt: TGTGCCATCAGGGCCGGGACAGGGGGTGAGACCCAGTACTTC; cdr3_aa: CAIRAGTGGETQYF
d_call: TRBD2; v_call: TRBV5-1; j_call: TRBJ2-3; clone_size: many; cdr3_nt: TGCGCCAGCAGCCAAACTAGCGGAGATACGCAGTATTTT; cdr3_aa: CASSQTSGDTQYF
d_call: TRBD1; v_call: TRBV6-5; j_call: TRBJ1-6; clone_size: many; cdr3_nt: TGTGCCAGCAGTTACTCGTGGAGGACAGGTCGAAAGTCGTCTGCACCCCTCCACTTT; cdr3_aa: CASSYSWRTGRKSSAPLHF